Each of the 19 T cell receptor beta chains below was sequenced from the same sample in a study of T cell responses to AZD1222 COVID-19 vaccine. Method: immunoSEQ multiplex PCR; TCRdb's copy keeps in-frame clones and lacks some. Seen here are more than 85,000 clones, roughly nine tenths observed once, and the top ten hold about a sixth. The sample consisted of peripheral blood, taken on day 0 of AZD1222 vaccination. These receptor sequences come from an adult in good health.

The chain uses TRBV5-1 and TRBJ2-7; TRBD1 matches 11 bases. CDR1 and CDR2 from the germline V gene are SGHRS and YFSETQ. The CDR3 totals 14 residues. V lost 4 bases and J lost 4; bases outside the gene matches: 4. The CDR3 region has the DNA TGCGCCAGCAGCACCGGGACAGGGGGGTACGAGCAGTACTTC. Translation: CASSTGTGGYEQYF.

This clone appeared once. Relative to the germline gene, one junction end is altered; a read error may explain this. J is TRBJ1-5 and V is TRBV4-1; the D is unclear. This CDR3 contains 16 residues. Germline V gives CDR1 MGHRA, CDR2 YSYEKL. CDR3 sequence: CASSQDGGFGNQSQHF. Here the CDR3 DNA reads TGCGCCAGCAGCCAAGATGGAGGGTTCGGCAATCAGTCCCAGCATTTT.

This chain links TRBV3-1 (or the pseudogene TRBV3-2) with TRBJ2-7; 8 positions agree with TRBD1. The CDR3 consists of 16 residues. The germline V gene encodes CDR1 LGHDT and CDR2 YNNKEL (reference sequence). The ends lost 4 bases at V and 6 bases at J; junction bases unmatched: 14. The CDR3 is CASSPFLGQASGEQYF. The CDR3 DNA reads TGTGCCAGCAGCCCTTTCCTGGGACAGGCATCTGGCGAGCAGTACTTC.

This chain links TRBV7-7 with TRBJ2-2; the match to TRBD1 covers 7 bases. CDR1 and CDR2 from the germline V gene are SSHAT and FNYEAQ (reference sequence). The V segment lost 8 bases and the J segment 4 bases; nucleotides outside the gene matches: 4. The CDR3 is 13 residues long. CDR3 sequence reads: CASRRGSTGELFF. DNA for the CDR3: TGTGCCAGCCGCAGGGGGAGCACCGGGGAGCTGTTTTTT.

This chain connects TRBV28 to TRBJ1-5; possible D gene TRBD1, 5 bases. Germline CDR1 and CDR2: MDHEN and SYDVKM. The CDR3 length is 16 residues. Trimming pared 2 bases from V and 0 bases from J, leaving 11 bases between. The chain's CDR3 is CASSLQARGSNQPQHF. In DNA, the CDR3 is TGTGCCAGCAGTTTACAAGCGAGGGGTAGCAATCAGCCCCAGCATTTT.

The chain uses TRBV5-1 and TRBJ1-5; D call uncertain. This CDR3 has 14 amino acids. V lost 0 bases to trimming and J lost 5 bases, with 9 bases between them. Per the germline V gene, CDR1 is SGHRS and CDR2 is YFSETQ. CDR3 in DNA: TGCGCCAGCAGCTTGGGTGCTATCGATCAGCCCCAGCATTTT. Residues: CASSLGAIDQPQHF.

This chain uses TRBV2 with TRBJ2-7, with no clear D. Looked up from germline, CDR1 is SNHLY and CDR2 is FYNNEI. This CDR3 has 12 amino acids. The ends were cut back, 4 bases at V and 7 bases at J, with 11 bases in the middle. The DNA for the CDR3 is TGTGCCAGCAGTGGTAAGGTTTGGGAGCAGTACTTC. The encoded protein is CASSGKVWEQYF.

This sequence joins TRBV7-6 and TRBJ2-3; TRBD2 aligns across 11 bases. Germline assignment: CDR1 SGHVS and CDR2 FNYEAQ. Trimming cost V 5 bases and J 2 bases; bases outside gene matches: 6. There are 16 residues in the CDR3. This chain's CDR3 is CASSPGSGGATDTQYF. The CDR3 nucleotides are TGTGCCAGCAGCCCCGGTAGCGGGGGGGCCACAGATACGCAGTATTTT.

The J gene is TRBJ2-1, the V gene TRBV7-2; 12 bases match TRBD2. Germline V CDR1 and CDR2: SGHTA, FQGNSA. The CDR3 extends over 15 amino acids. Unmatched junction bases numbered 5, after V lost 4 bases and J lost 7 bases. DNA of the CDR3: TGTGCCAGCAGCTCCTCTAGCGGGAGGGTGAATGAGCAGTTCTTC. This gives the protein CASSSSSGRVNEQFF.

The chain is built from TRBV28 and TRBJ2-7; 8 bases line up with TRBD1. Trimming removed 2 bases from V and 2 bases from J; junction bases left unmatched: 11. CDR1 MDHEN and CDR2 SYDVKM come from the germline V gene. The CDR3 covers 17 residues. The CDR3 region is CASSLRAWTGSTYEQYF. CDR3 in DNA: TGTGCCAGCAGTTTACGCGCCTGGACAGGGTCAACCTACGAGCAGTACTTC.

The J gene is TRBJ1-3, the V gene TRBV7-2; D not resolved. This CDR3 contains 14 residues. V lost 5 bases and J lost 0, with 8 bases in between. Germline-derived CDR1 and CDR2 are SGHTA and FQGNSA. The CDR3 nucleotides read TGTGCCAGCAGCACGGATATCTCTGGAAACACCATATATTTT. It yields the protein CASSTDISGNTIYF. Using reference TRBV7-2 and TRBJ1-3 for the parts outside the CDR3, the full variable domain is GAGVSQSPSNKVTEKGKDVELRCDPISGHTALYWYRQSLGQGLEFLIYFQGNSAPDKSGLPSDRFSAERTGGSVSTLTIQRTQQEDSAVYLCASSTDISGNTIYFGEGSWLTVV.

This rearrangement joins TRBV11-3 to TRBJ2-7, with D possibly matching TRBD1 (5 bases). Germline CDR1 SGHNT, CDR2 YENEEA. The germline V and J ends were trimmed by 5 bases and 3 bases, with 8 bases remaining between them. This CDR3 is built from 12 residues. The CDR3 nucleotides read TGTGCCAGCAGCAGTCAGGGCTACGAGCAGTACTTC. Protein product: CASSSQGYEQYF. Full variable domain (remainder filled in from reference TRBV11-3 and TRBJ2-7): EAGVVQSPRYKIIEKKQPVAFWCNPISGHNTLYWYLQNLGQGPELLIRYENEEAVDDSQLPKDRFSAERLKGVDSTLKIQPAELGDSAVYLCASSSQGYEQYFGPGTRLTVT.

DNA of the CDR3: TGCGCCAGCAGCCAAGGTTTTAGCGGTTACGAGCAGTACTTC. It is translated as CASSQGFSGYEQYF. J is TRBJ2-7 and V is TRBV4-1; D perhaps matches TRBD2 (6 bases). Between the trimmed V and J ends, which lost 1 base and 4 bases, there was a span of 11 bases. There are 14 residues in the CDR3. Germline CDR1 and CDR2: MGHRA and YSYEKL.

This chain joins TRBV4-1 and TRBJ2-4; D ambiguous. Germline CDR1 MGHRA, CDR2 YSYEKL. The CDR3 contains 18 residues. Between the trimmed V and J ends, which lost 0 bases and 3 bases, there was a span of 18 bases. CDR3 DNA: TGCGCCAGCAGCCAAGATCCGCCCGCTTCACCGCTCAAAAACATTCAGTACTTC. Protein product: CASSQDPPASPLKNIQYF.

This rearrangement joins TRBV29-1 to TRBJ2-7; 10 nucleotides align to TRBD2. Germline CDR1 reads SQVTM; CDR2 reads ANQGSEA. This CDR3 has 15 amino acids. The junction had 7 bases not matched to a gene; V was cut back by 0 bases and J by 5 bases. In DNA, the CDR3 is TGCAGCGTTGAAGAGGCTAGCGGGAGTCCCCACGAGCAGTACTTC. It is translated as CSVEEASGSPHEQYF.

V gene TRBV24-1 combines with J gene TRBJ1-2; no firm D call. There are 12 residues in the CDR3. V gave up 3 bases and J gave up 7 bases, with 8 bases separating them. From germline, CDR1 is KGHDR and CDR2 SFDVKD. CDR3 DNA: TGTGCCACCAGTGATCCCACCCTTGGCTACACCTTC. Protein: CATSDPTLGYTF.

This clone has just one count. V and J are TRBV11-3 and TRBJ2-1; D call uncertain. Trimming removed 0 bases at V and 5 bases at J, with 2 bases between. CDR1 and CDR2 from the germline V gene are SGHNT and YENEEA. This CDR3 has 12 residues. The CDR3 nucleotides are TGTGCCAGCAGCTTAGAGCACAATGAGCAGTTCTTC. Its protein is CASSLEHNEQFF.

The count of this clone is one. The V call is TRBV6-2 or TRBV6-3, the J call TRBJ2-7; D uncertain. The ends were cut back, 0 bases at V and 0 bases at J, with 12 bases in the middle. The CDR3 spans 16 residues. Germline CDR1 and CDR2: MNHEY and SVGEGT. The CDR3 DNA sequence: TGTGCCAGCAGTTACTCACACGGGCATAGCTCCTACGAGCAGTACTTC. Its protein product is CASSYSHGHSSYEQYF.

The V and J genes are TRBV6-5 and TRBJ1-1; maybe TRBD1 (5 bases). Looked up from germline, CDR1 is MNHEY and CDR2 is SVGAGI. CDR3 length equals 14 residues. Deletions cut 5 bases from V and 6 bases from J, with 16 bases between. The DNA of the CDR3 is TGTGCCAGCAGTCGTAGGGACGGGGGGGCTGAAGCTTTCTTT. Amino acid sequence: CASSRRDGGAEAFF.